Sequencing of this T cell receptor beta chain was carried out in a study of blood T cell repertoires in COVID-19. Looking at the study overall: Whether acute or convalescent, the COVID-19 samples came from the United States, Italy and Spain.

The germline V gene has CDR1 KGHSH and CDR2 LQKENI. V was trimmed by 6 bases and J by 2 bases, leaving 22 bases between them. CDR3 length equals 17 residues. Per the original methods: Estimated nucleated cell counts came from reference gene primer amplification. This table comes from immunoSEQ multiplex PCR, and its TCRdb copy is limited to in-frame clones, with some not included. V and J calls and clone size are as listed in that table; D and trimming were resolved from the DNA. The table includes about 220,000 clones, approximately 80% detected once. The sequence was collected from a woman aged 60-75 years who had recovered from COVID-19. Input material: peripheral blood. This sequence joins TRBV18 and TRBJ1-2; D possibly corresponds to TRBD1 (6 bases). This CDR3 reads CASSPTLRSQGNYGYTF. Written as DNA, the CDR3 is TGTGCCAGCTCCCCGACCTTAAGGTCCCAGGGGAACTATGGCTACACCTTC.